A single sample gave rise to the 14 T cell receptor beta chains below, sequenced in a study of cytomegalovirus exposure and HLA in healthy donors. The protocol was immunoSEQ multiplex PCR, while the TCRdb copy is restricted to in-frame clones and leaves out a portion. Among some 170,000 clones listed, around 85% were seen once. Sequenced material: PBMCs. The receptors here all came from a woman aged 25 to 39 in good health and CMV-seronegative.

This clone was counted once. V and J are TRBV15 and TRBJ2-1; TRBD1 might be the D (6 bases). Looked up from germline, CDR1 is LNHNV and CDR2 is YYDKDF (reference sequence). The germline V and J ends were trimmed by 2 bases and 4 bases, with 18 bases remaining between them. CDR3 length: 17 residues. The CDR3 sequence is CATSRTTRGQYYNEQFF. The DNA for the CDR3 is TGTGCCACCAGCAGAACTACCCGTGGACAGTATTACAATGAGCAGTTCTTC. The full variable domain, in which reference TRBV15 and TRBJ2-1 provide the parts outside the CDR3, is DAMVIQNPRYQVTQFGKPVTLSCSQTLNHNVMYWYQQKSSQAPKLLFHYYDKDFNNEADTPDNFQSRRPNTSFCFLDIRSPGLGDTAMYLCATSRTTRGQYYNEQFFGPGTRLTVL.

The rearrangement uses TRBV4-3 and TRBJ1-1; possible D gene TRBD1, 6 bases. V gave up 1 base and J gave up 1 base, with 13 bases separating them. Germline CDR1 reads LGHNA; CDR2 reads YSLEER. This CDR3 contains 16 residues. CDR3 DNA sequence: TGCGCCAGCAGCCAAGCGGCGGGGGCTTCGAACACTGAAGCTTTCTTT. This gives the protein CASSQAAGASNTEAFF.

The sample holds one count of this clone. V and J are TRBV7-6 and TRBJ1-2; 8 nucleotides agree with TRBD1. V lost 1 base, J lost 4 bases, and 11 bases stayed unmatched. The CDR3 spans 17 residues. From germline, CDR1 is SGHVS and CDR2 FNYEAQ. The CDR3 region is CASSLGSGGGSGYGYTF. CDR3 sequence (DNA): TGTGCCAGCAGCTTAGGGTCAGGGGGCGGCTCCGGCTATGGCTACACCTTC.

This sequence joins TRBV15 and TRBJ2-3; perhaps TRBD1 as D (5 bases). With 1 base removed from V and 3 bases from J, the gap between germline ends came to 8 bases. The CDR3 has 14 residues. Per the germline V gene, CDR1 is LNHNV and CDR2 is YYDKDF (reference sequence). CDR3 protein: CATSRVRETDTQYF. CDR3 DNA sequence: TGTGCCACCAGCAGAGTCAGGGAAACAGATACGCAGTATTTT.

This CDR3 reads CASRPGQGLYEQYF. In DNA, the CDR3 is TGTGCCAGCAGGCCGGGACAGGGATTGTACGAGCAGTACTTC. The J gene is TRBJ2-7, the V gene TRBV28; 9 positions agree with TRBD1. The V segment lost 6 bases and the J segment 4 bases; nucleotides outside the gene matches: 7. Germline-derived CDR1 and CDR2 are MDHEN and SYDVKM. The CDR3 spans 14 residues.

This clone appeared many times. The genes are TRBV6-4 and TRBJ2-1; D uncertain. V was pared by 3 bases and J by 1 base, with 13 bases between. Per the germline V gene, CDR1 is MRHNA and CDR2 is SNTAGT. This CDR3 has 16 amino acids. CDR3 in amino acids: CASSDSHTGSYNEQFF. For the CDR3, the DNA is TGTGCCAGCAGTGATAGTCACACTGGGTCCTACAATGAGCAGTTCTTC.

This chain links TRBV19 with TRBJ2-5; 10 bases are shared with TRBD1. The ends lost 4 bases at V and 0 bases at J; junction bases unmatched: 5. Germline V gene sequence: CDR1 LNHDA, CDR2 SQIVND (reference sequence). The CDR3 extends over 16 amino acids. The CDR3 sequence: CASSTPGQGYQETQYF. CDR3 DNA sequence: TGTGCCAGTAGTACGCCGGGACAGGGGTACCAAGAGACCCAGTACTTC.

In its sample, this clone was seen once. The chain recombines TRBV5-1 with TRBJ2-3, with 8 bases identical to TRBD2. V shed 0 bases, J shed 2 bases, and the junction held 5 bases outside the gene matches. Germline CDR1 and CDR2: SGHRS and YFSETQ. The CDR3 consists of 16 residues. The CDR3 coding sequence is TGCGCCAGCAGCTTGGTTCCAGCGGGAGCCACAGATACGCAGTATTTT. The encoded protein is CASSLVPAGATDTQYF.

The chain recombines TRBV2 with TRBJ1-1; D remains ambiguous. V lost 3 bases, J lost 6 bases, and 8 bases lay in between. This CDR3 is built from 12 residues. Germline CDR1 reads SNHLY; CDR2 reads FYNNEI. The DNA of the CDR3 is TGTGCCAGCAGTGAGGTGGTCGCTGAAGCTTTCTTT. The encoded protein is CASSEVVAEAFF.

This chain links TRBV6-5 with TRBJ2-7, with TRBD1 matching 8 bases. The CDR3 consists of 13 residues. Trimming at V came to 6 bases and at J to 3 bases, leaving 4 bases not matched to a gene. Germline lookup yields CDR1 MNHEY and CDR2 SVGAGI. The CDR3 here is CASSLDRVYEQYF. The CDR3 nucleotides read TGTGCCAGCAGCCTGGACAGGGTCTACGAGCAGTACTTC.

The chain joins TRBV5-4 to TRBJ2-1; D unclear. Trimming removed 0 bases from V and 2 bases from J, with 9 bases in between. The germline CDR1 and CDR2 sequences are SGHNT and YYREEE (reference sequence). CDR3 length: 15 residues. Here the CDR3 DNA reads TGTGCCAGCAGCTTGGACCATCGGGCCTACAATGAGCAGTTCTTC. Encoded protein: CASSLDHRAYNEQFF. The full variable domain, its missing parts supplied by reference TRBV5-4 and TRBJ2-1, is ETGVTQSPTHLIKTRGQQVTLRCSSQSGHNTVSWYQQALGQGPQFIFQYYREEENGRGNFPPRFSGLQFPNYSSELNVNALELDDSALYLCASSLDHRAYNEQFFGPGTRLTVL.

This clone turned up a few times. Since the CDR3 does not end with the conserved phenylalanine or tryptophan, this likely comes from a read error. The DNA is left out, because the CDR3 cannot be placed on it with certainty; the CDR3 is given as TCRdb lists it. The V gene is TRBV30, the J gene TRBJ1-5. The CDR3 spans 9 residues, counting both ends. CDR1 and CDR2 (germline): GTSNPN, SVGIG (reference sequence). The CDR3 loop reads CAWSLLSGA.

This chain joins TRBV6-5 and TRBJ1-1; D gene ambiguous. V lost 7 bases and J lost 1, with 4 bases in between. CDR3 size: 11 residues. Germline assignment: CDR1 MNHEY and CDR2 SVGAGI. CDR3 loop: CASKENTEAFF. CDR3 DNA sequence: TGTGCCAGCAAAGAGAACACTGAAGCTTTCTTT.

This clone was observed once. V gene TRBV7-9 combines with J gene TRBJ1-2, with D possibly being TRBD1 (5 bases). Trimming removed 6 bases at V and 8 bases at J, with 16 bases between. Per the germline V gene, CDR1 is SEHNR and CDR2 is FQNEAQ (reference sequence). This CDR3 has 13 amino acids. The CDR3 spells CASSRTGLWGYTF. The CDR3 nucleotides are TGTGCCAGCAGTCGAACAGGTCTCTGGGGCTACACCTTC. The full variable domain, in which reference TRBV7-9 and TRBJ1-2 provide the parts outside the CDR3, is DTGVSQNPRHKITKRGQNVTFRCDPISEHNRLYWYRQTLGQGPEFLTYFQNEAQLEKSRLLSDRFSAERPKGSFSTLEIQRTEQGDSAMYLCASSRTGLWGYTFGSGTRLTVV.